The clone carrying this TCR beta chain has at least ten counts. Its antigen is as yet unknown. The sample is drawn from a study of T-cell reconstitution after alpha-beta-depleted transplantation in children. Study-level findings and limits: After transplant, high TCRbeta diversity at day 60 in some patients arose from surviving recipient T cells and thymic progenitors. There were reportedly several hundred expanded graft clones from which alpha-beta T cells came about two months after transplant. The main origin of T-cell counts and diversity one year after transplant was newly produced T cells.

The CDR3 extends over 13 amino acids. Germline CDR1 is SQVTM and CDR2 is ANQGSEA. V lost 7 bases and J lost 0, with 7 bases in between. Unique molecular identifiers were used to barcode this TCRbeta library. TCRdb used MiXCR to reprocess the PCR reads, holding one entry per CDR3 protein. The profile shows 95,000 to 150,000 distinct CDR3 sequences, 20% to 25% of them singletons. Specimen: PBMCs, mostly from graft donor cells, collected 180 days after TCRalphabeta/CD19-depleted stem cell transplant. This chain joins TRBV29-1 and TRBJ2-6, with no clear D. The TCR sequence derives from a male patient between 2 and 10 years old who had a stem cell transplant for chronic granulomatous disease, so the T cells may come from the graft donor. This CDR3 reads CSALDSGANVLTF. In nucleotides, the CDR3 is TGCAGCGCGTTAGACTCTGGGGCCAACGTCCTGACTTTC.